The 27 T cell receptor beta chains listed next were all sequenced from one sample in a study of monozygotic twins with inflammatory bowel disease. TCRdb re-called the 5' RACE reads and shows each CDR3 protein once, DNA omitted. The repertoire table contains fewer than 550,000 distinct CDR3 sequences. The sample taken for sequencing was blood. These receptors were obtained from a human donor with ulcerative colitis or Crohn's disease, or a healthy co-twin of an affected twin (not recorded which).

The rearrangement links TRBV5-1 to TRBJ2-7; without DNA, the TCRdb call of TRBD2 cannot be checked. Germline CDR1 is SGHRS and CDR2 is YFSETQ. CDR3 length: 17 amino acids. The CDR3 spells CASSSGLAGGPGYEQYF.

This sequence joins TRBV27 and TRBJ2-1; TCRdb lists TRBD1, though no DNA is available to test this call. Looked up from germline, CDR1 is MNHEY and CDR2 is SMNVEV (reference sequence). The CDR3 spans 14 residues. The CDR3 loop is CASSLPGNRNEQFF.

This CDR3 is CSVVYGGTGGTDTQYF. This sequence joins TRBV29-1 and TRBJ2-3; without DNA, the TCRdb call of TRBD1 cannot be checked. This CDR3 has 16 amino acids. Germline assignment: CDR1 SQVTM and CDR2 ANQGSEA.

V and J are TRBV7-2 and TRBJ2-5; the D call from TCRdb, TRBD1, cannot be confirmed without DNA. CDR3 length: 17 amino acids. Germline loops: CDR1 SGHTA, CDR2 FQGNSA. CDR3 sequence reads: CASSHQARGWVEGAQYF.

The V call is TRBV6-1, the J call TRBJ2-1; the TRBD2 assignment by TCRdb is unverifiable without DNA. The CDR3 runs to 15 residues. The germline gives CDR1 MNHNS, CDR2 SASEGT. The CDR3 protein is CASRTDPRPYNEQFF.

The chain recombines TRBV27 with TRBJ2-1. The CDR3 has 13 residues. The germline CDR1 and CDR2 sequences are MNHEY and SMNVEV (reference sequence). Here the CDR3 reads CASSLSPRNEQFF.

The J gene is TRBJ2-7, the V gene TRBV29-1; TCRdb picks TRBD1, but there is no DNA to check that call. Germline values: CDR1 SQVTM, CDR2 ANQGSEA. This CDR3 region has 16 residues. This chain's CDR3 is CSAILPGTGISYEQYF.

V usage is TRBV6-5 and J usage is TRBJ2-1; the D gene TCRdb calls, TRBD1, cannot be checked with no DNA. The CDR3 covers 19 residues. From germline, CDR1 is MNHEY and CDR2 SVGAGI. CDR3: CASSYSVLRAPGGYNEQFF.

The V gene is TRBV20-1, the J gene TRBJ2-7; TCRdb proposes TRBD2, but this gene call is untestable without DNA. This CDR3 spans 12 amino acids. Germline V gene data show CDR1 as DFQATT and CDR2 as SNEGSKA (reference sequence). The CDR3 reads CSAAGGLYEQYF.

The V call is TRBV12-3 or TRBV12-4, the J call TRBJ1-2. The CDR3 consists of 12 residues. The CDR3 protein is CASRLTNYGYTF.

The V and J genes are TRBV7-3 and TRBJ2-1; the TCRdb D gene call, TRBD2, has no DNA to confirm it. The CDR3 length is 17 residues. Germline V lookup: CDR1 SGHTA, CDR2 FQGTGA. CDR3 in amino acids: CASSPQALGLAGGEQFF.

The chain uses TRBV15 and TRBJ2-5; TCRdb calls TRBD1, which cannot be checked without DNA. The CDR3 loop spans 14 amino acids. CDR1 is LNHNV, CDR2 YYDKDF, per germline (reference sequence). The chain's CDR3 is CATSRLPGGETQYF.

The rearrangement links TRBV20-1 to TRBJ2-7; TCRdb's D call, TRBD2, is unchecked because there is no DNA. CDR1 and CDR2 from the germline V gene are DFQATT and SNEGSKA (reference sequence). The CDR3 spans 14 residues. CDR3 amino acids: CSARLTSGPYEQYF.

The CDR3 sequence: CASIPHSGGKEGTEAFF. This sequence joins TRBV19 and TRBJ1-1. This CDR3 region has 17 residues. In germline, CDR1 is LNHDA, CDR2 SQIVND (reference sequence). The full variable domain, completed using reference TRBV19 and TRBJ1-1, is DGGITQSPKYLFRKEGQNVTLSCEQNLNHDAMYWYRQDPGQGLRLIYYSQIVNDFQKGDIAEGYSVSREKKESFPLTVTSAQKNPTAFYLCASIPHSGGKEGTEAFFGQGTRLTVV.

The CDR3 loop reads CASSLLRDTQYF. The chain couples TRBV12-3 or TRBV12-4 to TRBJ2-3. This CDR3 spans 12 amino acids.

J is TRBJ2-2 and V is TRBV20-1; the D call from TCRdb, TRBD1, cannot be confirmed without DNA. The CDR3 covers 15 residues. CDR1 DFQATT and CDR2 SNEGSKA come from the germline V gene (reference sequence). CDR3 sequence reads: CSASRAGSNTGELFF.

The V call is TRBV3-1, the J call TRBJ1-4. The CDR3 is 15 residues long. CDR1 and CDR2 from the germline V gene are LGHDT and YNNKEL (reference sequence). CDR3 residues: CASSQDRRRNKKLFF.

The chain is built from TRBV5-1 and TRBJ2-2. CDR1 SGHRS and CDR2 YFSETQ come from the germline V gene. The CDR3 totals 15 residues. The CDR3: CASSRNGPHTGELFF.

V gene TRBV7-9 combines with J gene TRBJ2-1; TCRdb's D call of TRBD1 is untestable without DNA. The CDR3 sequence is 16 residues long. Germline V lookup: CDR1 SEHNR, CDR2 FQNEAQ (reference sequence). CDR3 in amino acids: CASSLGRVSSYNEQFF.

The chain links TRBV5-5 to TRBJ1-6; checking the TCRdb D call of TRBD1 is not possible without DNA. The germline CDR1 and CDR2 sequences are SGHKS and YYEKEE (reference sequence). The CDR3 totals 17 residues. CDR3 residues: CASSLPGPQIRDSPLHF.

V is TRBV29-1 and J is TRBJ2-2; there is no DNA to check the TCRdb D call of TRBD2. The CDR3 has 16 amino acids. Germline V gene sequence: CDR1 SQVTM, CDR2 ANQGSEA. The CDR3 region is CSVEGGYGGSTGELFF.

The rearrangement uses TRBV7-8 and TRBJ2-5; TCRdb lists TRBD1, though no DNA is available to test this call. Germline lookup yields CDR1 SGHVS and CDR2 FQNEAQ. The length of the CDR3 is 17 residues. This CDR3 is CASSLKPGVAYRETQYF.

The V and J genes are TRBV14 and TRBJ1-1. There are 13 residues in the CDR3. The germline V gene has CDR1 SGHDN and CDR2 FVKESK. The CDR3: CATAVFENTEAFF.

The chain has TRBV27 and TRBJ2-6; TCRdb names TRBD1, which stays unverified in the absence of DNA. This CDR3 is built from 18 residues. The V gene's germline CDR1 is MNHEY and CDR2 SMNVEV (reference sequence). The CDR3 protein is CASGGRDSSISGANVLTF.

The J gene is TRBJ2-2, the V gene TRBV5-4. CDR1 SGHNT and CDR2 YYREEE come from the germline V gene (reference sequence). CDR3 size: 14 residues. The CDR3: CASSLRLAGGELFF.

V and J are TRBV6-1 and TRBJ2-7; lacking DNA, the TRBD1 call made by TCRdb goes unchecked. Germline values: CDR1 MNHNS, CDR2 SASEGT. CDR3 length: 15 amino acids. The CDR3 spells CASRTTGQGRFEQYF.

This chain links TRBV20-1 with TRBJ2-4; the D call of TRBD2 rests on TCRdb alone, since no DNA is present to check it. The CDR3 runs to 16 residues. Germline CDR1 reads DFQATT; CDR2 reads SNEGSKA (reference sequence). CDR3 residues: CSASLGLAGAKNIQYF.